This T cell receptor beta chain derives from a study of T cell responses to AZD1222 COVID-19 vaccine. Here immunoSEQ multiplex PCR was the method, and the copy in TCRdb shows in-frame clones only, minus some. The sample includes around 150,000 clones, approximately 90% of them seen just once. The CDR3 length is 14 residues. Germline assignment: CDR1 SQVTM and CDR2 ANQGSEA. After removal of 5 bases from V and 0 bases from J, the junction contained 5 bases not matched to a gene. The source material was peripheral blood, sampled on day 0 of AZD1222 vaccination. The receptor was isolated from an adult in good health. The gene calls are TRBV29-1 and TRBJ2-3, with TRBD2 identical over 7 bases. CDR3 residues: CSVTPSGSTDTQYF. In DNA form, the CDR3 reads TGCAGCGTTACTCCTAGCGGAAGCACAGATACGCAGTATTTT.